This T cell receptor beta chain emerged from a study of blood T cell repertoires in COVID-19. Overall study: The analysed material was cDNA or gDNA that came from T cells, B-cell-depleted T cells, or PBMCs.

Authors' processing steps: Cell counts per sample came from amplifying reference gene primers. Sequenced by immunoSEQ multiplex PCR; TCRdb stores in-frame clones only, minus some. V and J calls and clone size come straight from that table; D and trimming were deduced from the DNA. This table has around 130,000 clones, around four fifths appearing once. Germline CDR1 and CDR2: PRHDT and FYEKMQ (reference sequence). V was clipped by 5 bases and J by 4 bases; unmatched bases: 7. The CDR3 sequence is 14 residues long. The J gene is TRBJ1-2, the V gene TRBV13; 7 bases line up with TRBD1. The material sequenced was PBMCs or T cells enriched from blood (not recorded which). The sequence was obtained from a man aged 35 to 55 with acute COVID-19. The CDR3 loop reads CASSTRQGGYGYTF. The CDR3 DNA sequence: TGTGCCAGCAGCACCAGACAGGGAGGCTATGGCTACACCTTC.